A single sample gave rise to the 29 T cell receptor beta chains below, sequenced in a study of shared clonotypes between healthy human individuals. Assay: immunoSEQ multiplex PCR; the TCRdb copy retains only in-frame clones and omits some. The profile shows some 980,000 clones, around three quarters of them singletons. The specimen was memory CD4+ T cells sorted from blood. This sample's subset: CD45RA-negative fraction. These receptors came from a man aged 18 to 29 in good health.

The chain employs TRBV2 and TRBJ2-5; a weak D match, TRBD1 (6 bases). The ends were cut back, 0 bases at V and 4 bases at J, with 12 bases in the middle. The germline gives CDR1 SNHLY, CDR2 FYNNEI. CDR3 length: 15 amino acids. DNA of the CDR3: TGTGCCAGCAGTGAAGCAGGGGGTGGAGGAGAGACCCAGTACTTC. Translating gives CASSEAGGGGETQYF.

The chain recombines TRBV11-2 with TRBJ2-2; D unclear. This CDR3 has 13 amino acids. Germline CDR1 and CDR2: SGHAT and FQNNGV. V lost 1 base and J lost 6, with 6 bases in between. CDR3: CASSLGRAGELFF. DNA of the CDR3: TGTGCCAGCAGCTTAGGAAGGGCCGGGGAGCTGTTTTTT.

This clone was found many times. V gene TRBV7-9 combines with J gene TRBJ2-1; 9 bases fit TRBD2. Germline CDR1 reads SEHNR; CDR2 reads FQNEAQ (reference sequence). This CDR3 has 16 residues. Losses at the gene ends were 7 bases for V and 2 bases for J; bases not matched to a gene: 9. CDR3 region: CASTPVAGVTYNEQFF. The DNA of the CDR3 is TGTGCCAGCACCCCTGTAGCGGGAGTCACCTACAATGAGCAGTTCTTC.

The chain employs TRBV10-3 and TRBJ2-5, with 13 bases fitting TRBD2. The CDR3 is 16 residues long. Germline assignment: CDR1 ENHRY and CDR2 SYGVKD. With V trimmed by 4 bases and J by 1 base, 3 bases remained unmatched. In DNA form, the CDR3 reads TGTGCCATCAGTGGGGGGACTAGCGGGACCCAAGAGACCCAGTACTTC. As protein: CAISGGTSGTQETQYF.

This chain connects TRBV9 to TRBJ2-5, with 7 bases fitting TRBD2. The germline V gene encodes CDR1 SGDLS and CDR2 YYNGEE. With V trimmed by 0 bases and J by 5 bases, 4 bases remained unmatched. The CDR3 is 14 amino acids. CDR3 sequence reads: CASSVAGGGETQYF. DNA of the CDR3: TGTGCCAGCAGCGTAGCGGGGGGTGGGGAGACCCAGTACTTC.

The chain recombines TRBV5-1 with TRBJ1-3, with D perhaps matching TRBD1 (5 bases). Germline CDR1 reads SGHRS; CDR2 reads YFSETQ. This CDR3 has 17 residues. V gave up 4 bases and J gave up 0 bases, with 17 bases separating them. In nucleotides, the CDR3 is TGCGCCAGCAGCCGGACCGTCCAGGGAGACTCTGGAAACACCATATATTTT. Translation: CASSRTVQGDSGNTIYF. Together with reference TRBV5-1 and TRBJ1-3, the CDR3 gives the full variable domain: KAGVTQTPRYLIKTRGQQVTLSCSPISGHRSVSWYQQTPGQGLQFLFEYFSETQRNKGNFPGRFSGRQFSNSRSEMNVSTLELGDSALYLCASSRTVQGDSGNTIYFGEGSWLTVV.

This chain joins TRBV5-6 and TRBJ2-3; 10 bases fit TRBD1. The V and J ends lost 3 bases and 9 bases, in that order; junction bases with no gene match: 13. The CDR3 is 16 amino acids. The germline V gene encodes CDR1 SGHDT and CDR2 YYEEEE. The CDR3 sequence is CASSSDRGRKDETQYF. The CDR3 DNA sequence: TGTGCCAGCAGCTCCGACAGGGGGCGTAAAGACGAAACGCAGTATTTT.

The chain employs TRBV30 and TRBJ2-3; 7 bases agree with TRBD1. There are 12 residues in the CDR3. Germline values: CDR1 GTSNPN, CDR2 SVGIG (reference sequence). Trimming took 0 bases from V and 9 from J; bases not matched to a gene: 3. The chain's CDR3 is CAWSVETGTQYF. For the CDR3, the DNA is TGTGCCTGGAGTGTAGAGACAGGGACGCAGTATTTT.

The chain employs TRBV5-6 and TRBJ1-2, with 9 positions matching TRBD1. CDR3 length: 17 residues. Germline loops: CDR1 SGHDT, CDR2 YYEEEE. V lost 2 bases to trimming and J lost 8 bases; unmatched junction nucleotides: 16. Here the CDR3 reads CASSFYLLGTGMLGYTF. CDR3 bases: TGTGCCAGCAGCTTTTACCTTCTCGGGACAGGGATGCTGGGCTACACCTTC.

The V call is TRBV11-2, the J call TRBJ2-7; TRBD1 matches at 7 bases. CDR3 length equals 15 residues. The germline V gene encodes CDR1 SGHAT and CDR2 FQNNGV. The trim removed 0 bases at V and 2 bases at J, leaving 4 bases unmatched. This CDR3 is CASSLDWQGAYEQYF. DNA of the CDR3: TGTGCCAGCAGCTTAGATTGGCAGGGGGCCTACGAGCAGTACTTC.

The gene calls are TRBV5-1 and TRBJ1-6; 10 nucleotides line up with TRBD1. CDR3 length equals 17 residues. From germline, CDR1 is SGHRS and CDR2 YFSETQ. The J segment lost 9 bases and the V segment lost 4 bases, leaving 13 bases of the junction unmatched. The CDR3 here is CASSLGRQGAGSSPLHF. The CDR3 DNA sequence: TGCGCCAGCAGCCTAGGGAGACAGGGGGCAGGGTCTTCACCCCTCCACTTT. The whole variable domain, remainder taken from reference TRBV5-1 and TRBJ1-6, is KAGVTQTPRYLIKTRGQQVTLSCSPISGHRSVSWYQQTPGQGLQFLFEYFSETQRNKGNFPGRFSGRQFSNSRSEMNVSTLELGDSALYLCASSLGRQGAGSSPLHFGNGTRLTVT.

The chain is built from TRBV29-1 and TRBJ2-3; 8 nucleotides align to TRBD2. Germline V gene sequence: CDR1 SQVTM, CDR2 ANQGSEA. With V trimmed by 8 bases and J by 5 bases, 15 bases remained unmatched. This CDR3 has 15 amino acids. CDR3 loop: CSTSGGATGGDTQYF. DNA for the CDR3: TGCAGCACCTCCGGGGGGGCTACGGGAGGAGATACGCAGTATTTT.

The gene calls are TRBV11-2 and TRBJ2-7; D perhaps matches TRBD1 (5 bases). CDR1 and CDR2 (germline): SGHAT, FQNNGV. Trimming took 1 base from V and 2 from J, leaving 9 bases between them. The CDR3 contains 14 residues. CDR3 nucleotide sequence: TGTGCCAGCAGCTTAGGGGTCAGGGCCTACGAGCAGTACTTC. Its translation: CASSLGVRAYEQYF.

This chain joins TRBV5-8 and TRBJ2-1; 11 bases map to TRBD2. In germline, CDR1 is SGHTS, CDR2 YDEGEE. The junction had 5 bases not matched to a gene; V was cut back by 5 bases and J by 4 bases. The CDR3 spans 15 residues. The CDR3 DNA reads as TGTGCCAGCAGGCCTCTAGCGGGGGGTTACAATGAGCAGTTCTTC. This codes for CASRPLAGGYNEQFF. The full variable domain, in which reference TRBV5-8 and TRBJ2-1 provide the parts outside the CDR3, is EAGVTQSPTHLIKTRGQQATLRCSPISGHTSVYWYQQALGLGLQFLLWYDEGEERNRGNFPPRFSGRQFPNYSSELNVNALELEDSALYLCASRPLAGGYNEQFFGPGTRLTVL.

This clone was seen repeatedly, ten times or more. This chain links TRBV5-4 with TRBJ2-2; 7 bases are a match to TRBD1. The V and J ends lost 0 bases and 4 bases, in that order; junction bases with no gene match: 0. The CDR3 extends over 14 amino acids. CDR1 and CDR2 (germline): SGHNT, YYREEE (reference sequence). The CDR3 sequence: CASSLDRGTGELFF. The CDR3 bases are TGTGCCAGCAGCTTGGACAGGGGCACCGGGGAGCTGTTTTTT.

The chain is built from TRBV5-4 and TRBJ2-7; 9 bases fit TRBD2. This CDR3 is built from 15 residues. Germline V gene sequence: CDR1 SGHNT, CDR2 YYREEE (reference sequence). V trimming: 4 bases; J trimming: 3 bases; junction bases outside the gene matches: 8. CDR3 loop: CASSPASGNRYEQYF. CDR3 nucleotide sequence: TGTGCCAGCAGCCCAGCTAGCGGGAACCGCTACGAGCAGTACTTC.

The CDR3 DNA follows: TGCGCCAGCGGGGGCCACTTCCCCTACGAGCAGTACTTC. Amino acids: CASGGHFPYEQYF. The gene calls are TRBV10-1 and TRBJ2-7; a weak D match, TRBD1 (6 bases). Trimming left V 8 bases short and J 2 bases short, with 13 bases between. The CDR3 runs 13 residues. Per germline, CDR1 WNHNN and CDR2 SYGVQD (reference sequence).

Remarks on this clone: Other nucleotide sequences from this sample produce the same CDR3. The chain combines TRBV6-1 with TRBJ1-1, with D possibly matching TRBD1 (5 bases). V shed 7 bases and J shed 1 base, with 10 bases lying between them. The V gene's germline CDR1 is MNHNS and CDR2 SASEGT. CDR3 size: 13 residues. CDR3 DNA sequence: TGTGCCAGCACCGGGACGGCGAACACTGAAGCTTTCTTT. As protein: CASTGTANTEAFF.

This chain joins TRBV30 and TRBJ1-6; D gene uncertain. CDR3 length: 14 residues. Trimming took 0 bases from V and 5 from J, leaving 8 bases between them. Germline V gene data show CDR1 as GTSNPN and CDR2 as SVGIG (reference sequence). CDR3 nucleotides: TGTGCCTGGAGTGTAGGGCAGAATAATTCACCCCTCCACTTT. This encodes CAWSVGQNNSPLHF.

The V and J genes are TRBV18 and TRBJ1-3; 9 nucleotides line up with TRBD1. The germline V gene encodes CDR1 KGHSH and CDR2 LQKENI. V dropped 6 bases and J dropped 2; count of bases not matched to a gene: 8. The CDR3 runs 16 residues. CDR3 residues: CASSPPTGGTGNTIYF. As DNA, the CDR3 is TGTGCCAGCTCCCCCCCGACAGGGGGGACTGGAAACACCATATATTTT.

The chain is built from TRBV9 and TRBJ1-5; D not certain. CDR1 is SGDLS, CDR2 YYNGEE, per germline. CDR3 size: 13 residues. Trimming removed 2 bases at V and 7 bases at J, with 10 bases between. The DNA for the CDR3 is TGTGCCAGCAGCGTCCTACCCGGACAGCCCCAGCATTTT. Protein: CASSVLPGQPQHF.

This clone turned up a few times. V and J are TRBV7-8 and TRBJ1-2; a weak D match, TRBD1 (5 bases). CDR1 and CDR2 from the germline V gene are SGHVS and FQNEAQ. Trimming cost V 5 bases and J 6 bases, with 16 bases left between them. This CDR3 region has 14 residues. CDR3 loop: CASSGTSGQNGYTF. The CDR3 bases are TGTGCCAGCAGCGGGACTTCAGGGCAAAATGGCTACACCTTC.

The rearrangement links TRBV6-4 to TRBJ2-2, with D tentatively TRBD1 (5 bases). Germline CDR1 reads MRHNA; CDR2 reads SNTAGT. The CDR3 contains 14 residues. Deletions cut 6 bases from V and 4 bases from J, with 12 bases between. This CDR3 reads CASSQDSSTGELFF. Here the CDR3 DNA reads TGTGCCAGCAGCCAAGACAGCTCCACCGGGGAGCTGTTTTTT.

For this clone: This specimen includes other DNA sequences encoding the same CDR3. The chain carries TRBV5-1 and TRBJ2-2, with D perhaps TRBD2 (5 bases). Trimming took 4 bases from V and 3 from J, leaving 7 bases between them. CDR1 SGHRS and CDR2 YFSETQ come from the germline V gene. The CDR3 sequence is 13 residues long. CDR3 residues: CASSPRDTGELFF. The CDR3 nucleotides read TGCGCCAGCAGCCCGAGGGACACCGGGGAGCTGTTTTTT.

This clone was seen just once. The rearrangement links TRBV19 to TRBJ1-6; TRBD1 matches at 8 bases. V gave up 10 bases and J gave up 8 bases; unmatched junction bases: 13. The CDR3 contains 15 residues. The germline CDR1 and CDR2 sequences are LNHDA and SQIVND (reference sequence). CDR3 sequence reads: CATGDRRTGDSPLHF. The CDR3 DNA follows: TGTGCCACCGGGGACAGGAGGACGGGCGATTCACCCCTCCACTTT.

This clone was seen just once. This sequence joins TRBV5-1 and TRBJ2-2; D possibly corresponds to TRBD2 (6 bases). The CDR3 has 14 residues. In germline, CDR1 is SGHRS, CDR2 YFSETQ. V lost 4 bases and J 7 bases, leaving 14 bases between the germline ends. CDR3 sequence: CASSQGLLNGELFF. Written as DNA, the CDR3 is TGCGCCAGCAGCCAGGGACTTCTTAACGGGGAGCTGTTTTTT.

The CDR3, as DNA: TGTGCCAGCAGTTACTCTATAGGGGATGAAAAACTGTTTTTT. Translating gives CASSYSIGDEKLFF. The chain carries TRBV6-5 and TRBJ1-4; TRBD1 is a possible D gene (5 bases). There are 14 residues in the CDR3. V was clipped by 0 bases and J by 6 bases, with 8 bases between them. Per germline, CDR1 MNHEY and CDR2 SVGAGI.

This clone was seen a single time. CDR3 nucleotides: TGTGCCAGCACCCTTGGTCTCCGGGGAGGGACAGATACGCAGTATTTT. It codes for CASTLGLRGGTDTQYF. V usage is TRBV5-6 and J usage is TRBJ2-3; 7 bases line up with TRBD2. This CDR3 has 16 amino acids. Germline CDR1 and CDR2: SGHDT and YYEEEE. V trimming: 6 bases; J trimming: 3 bases; junction bases outside the gene matches: 13.

This rearrangement joins TRBV18 to TRBJ1-5; no reliable D call. This CDR3 has 13 amino acids. Trimming removed 5 bases at V and 5 bases at J, with 10 bases between. Germline V gives CDR1 KGHSH, CDR2 LQKENI. The CDR3 protein is CASSSDMDQPQHF. The CDR3 nucleotides read TGTGCCAGCTCATCTGACATGGATCAGCCCCAGCATTTT.